This T cell receptor (beta chain) is drawn from a study of cytomegalovirus exposure and HLA in healthy donors. PCR used 60 Vbeta primers and 13 Jbeta primers. Libraries were prepared by immunoSEQ multiplex PCR; TCRdb keeps only in-frame clonotypes and omits some of them. The sample's table shows fewer than 70,000 clones. This CDR3 is built from 16 residues. Germline V gene lookup returns CDR1 MDHEN and CDR2 SYDVKM. Trimming stripped 4 bases from V and 1 base from J, with 16 bases between. Findings of the study overall: The study listed approximately 160 cytomegalovirus-associated TCR beta chains. Accurate prediction of most subjects' HLA-A and HLA-B alleles from TCR beta sequences was reported. Reports indicated that the classifier achieved high specificity and sensitivity in diagnosing cytomegalovirus status.

As concerns this clone: Its antigen is not known.

Input material: PBMCs. The receptor was isolated from a man in his thirties or forties in good health and CMV-seropositive. The gene calls are TRBV28 and TRBJ1-2, with no clear D. CDR3 DNA: TGTGCCAGCAGTTCCGCCGGGGTTAAAATTAACTATGGCTACACCTTC. It translates to CASSSAGVKINYGYTF.